This T cell receptor (beta chain) appears in the sequencing data of a study of memory CD4+ T cells and cytomegalovirus serostatus. Background on the study: Healthy Belgian adult donors included 9 or 10 CMV-positive and 24 CMV-negative people.

Authors' processing steps: After removing out-of-frame reads, millions of distinct TCRbeta sequences remained. TCRdb's table, derived via immunoSEQ multiplex PCR, lists solely in-frame clones and lacks some. V, J and clone size derive from that table, while D and trimming were established from the DNA sequence. The sample holds around 60,000 clones; 75% to 90% are singletons and the top ten take nearly 0.9%. The sort gate was single viable CD3+CD4+CD8-CD45RO+ cells for memory CD4+ T cells. The CDR3 runs 12 residues. With 4 bases removed from V and 2 bases from J, the gap between germline ends came to 4 bases. Germline CDR1 is SGHTA and CDR2 is FQGTGA.

This clonotype originated in an adult in good health and CMV-seronegative. The sequenced sample was memory CD4+ T cells from blood. The chain has TRBV7-3 and TRBJ2-3; D gene ambiguous. The CDR3 DNA is TGTGCCAGCAGCTCAGTCACAGATACGCAGTATTTT. Translation: CASSSVTDTQYF.